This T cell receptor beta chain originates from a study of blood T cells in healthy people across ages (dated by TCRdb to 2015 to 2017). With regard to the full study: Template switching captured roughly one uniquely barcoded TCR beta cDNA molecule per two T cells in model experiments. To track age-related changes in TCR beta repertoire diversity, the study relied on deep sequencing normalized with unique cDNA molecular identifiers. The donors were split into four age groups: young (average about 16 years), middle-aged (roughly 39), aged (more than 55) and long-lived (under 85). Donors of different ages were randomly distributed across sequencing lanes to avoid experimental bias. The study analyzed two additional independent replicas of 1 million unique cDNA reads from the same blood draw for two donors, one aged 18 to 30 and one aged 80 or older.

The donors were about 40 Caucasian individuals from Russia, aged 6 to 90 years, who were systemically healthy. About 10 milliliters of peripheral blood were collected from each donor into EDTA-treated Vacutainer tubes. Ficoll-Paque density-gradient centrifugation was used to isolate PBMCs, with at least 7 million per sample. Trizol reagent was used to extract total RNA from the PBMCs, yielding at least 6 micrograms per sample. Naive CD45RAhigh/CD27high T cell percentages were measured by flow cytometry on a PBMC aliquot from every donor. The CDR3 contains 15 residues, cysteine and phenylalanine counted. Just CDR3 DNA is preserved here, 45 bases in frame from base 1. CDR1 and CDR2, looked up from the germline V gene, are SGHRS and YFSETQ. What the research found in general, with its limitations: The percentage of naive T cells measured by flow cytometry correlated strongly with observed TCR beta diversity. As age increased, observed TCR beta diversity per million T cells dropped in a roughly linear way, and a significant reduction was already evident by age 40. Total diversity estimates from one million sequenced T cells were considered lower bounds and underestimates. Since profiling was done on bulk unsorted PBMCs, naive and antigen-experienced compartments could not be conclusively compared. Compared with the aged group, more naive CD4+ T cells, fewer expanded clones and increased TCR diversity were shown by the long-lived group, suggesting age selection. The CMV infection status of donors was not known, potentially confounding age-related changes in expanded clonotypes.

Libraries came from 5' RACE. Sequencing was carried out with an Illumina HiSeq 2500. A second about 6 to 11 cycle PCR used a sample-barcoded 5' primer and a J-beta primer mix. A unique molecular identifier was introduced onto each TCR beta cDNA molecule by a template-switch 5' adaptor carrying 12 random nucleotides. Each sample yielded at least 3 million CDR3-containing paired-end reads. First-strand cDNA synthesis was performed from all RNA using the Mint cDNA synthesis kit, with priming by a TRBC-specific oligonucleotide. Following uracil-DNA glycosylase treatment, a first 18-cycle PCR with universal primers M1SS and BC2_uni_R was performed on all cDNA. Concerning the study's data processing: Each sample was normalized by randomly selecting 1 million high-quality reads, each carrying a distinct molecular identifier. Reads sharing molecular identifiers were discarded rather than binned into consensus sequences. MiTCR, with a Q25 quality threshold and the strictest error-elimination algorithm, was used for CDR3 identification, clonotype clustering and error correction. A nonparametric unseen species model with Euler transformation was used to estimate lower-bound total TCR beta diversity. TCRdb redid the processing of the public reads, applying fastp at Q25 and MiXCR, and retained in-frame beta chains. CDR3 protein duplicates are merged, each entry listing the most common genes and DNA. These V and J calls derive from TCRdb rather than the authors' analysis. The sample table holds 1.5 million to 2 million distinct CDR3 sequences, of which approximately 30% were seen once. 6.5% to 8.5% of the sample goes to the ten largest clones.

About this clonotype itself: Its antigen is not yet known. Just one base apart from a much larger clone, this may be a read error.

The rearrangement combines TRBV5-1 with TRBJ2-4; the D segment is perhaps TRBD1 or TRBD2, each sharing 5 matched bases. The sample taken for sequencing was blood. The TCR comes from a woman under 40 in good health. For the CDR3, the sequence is CAGSQPGPQGDIQYF. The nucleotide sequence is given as TGCGCCGGCAGCCAACCGGGACCTCAAGGGGACATTCAGTACTTC.